This entry lists 19 T cell receptor beta chains sequenced from one sample in a study of cytomegalovirus exposure and HLA in healthy donors. This PCR relied on a set of 60 Vbeta primers and 13 Jbeta primers. This table comes from immunoSEQ multiplex PCR, and its TCRdb copy is limited to in-frame clones, with some not included. The repertoire holds approximately 120,000 clones, with almost 75% as singletons. Sample: PBMCs. The origin of the receptors is a man aged 35 to 55 in good health and CMV-seronegative.

The chain recombines TRBV18 with TRBJ1-3, with 7 bases aligning to TRBD1. The CDR3 loop spans 18 amino acids. Trimming removed 3 bases from V and 0 bases from J; junction bases left unmatched: 11. Germline V gene lookup returns CDR1 KGHSH and CDR2 LQKENI. Here the CDR3 reads CASSPSIPGGSSGNTIYF. CDR3 nucleotides: TGTGCCAGCTCACCTTCTATTCCAGGGGGGAGCTCTGGAAACACCATATATTTT.

This clone was recorded a few times. A far larger clone is one base from this, pointing to a likely read error. The conserved final phenylalanine or tryptophan is absent from the CDR3, which likely points to a read error. The genes are TRBV7-3 and TRBJ1-1; tentative D call: TRBD1 (5 bases). The CDR3 contains 13 residues. The germline V gene has CDR1 SGHTA and CDR2 FQGTGA. Trimming removed 7 bases at V and 3 bases at J, with 12 bases between. CDR3: CASTEGRDTEAFL. DNA of the CDR3: TGTGCCAGCACAGAGGGGAGGGACACTGAAGCTTTCTTG.

This clone turned up a few times. V is TRBV4-3 and J is TRBJ2-3, with a possible D match to TRBD1 (6 bases). Per germline, CDR1 LGHNA and CDR2 YSLEER. This CDR3 spans 15 amino acids. The V gene lost 0 bases and the J gene lost 2 bases, with 9 bases spanning the gap. As DNA, the CDR3 is TGCGCCAGCAGCCAAGAAACAGGGTACACAGATACGCAGTATTTT. It specifies CASSQETGYTDTQYF.

The chain carries TRBV7-2 and TRBJ1-5, with 8 positions matching TRBD1. Losses at the gene ends were 3 bases for V and 2 bases for J; bases not matched to a gene: 9. This CDR3 contains 17 residues. Per germline, CDR1 SGHTA and CDR2 FQGNSA. CDR3 DNA: TGTGCCAGCAGCTTGAGGGCAGGGGGCGGCGGCAATCAGCCCCAGCATTTT. Protein sequence: CASSLRAGGGGNQPQHF.

The chain has TRBV27 and TRBJ1-6; tentative D call: TRBD1 (5 bases). The CDR3 runs 15 residues. V was shortened by 2 bases and J by 8 bases, with 13 bases between the two germline ends. Germline-derived CDR1 and CDR2 are MNHEY and SMNVEV (reference sequence). The CDR3 DNA follows: TGTGCCAGCAGTTTACATGGGGCGTTGGATTCACCCCTCCACTTT. Protein sequence: CASSLHGALDSPLHF.

In DNA form, the CDR3 reads TGCGCCAGCAGCCCCACAGGGACCTACGAGCAGTACTTC. Its translation: CASSPTGTYEQYF. The chain uses TRBV4-3 and TRBJ2-7, with a possible D match to TRBD1 (6 bases). From germline, CDR1 is LGHNA and CDR2 YSLEER. The CDR3 contains 13 residues. The germline V and J ends were trimmed by 4 bases and 2 bases, with 9 bases remaining between them.

This clone was seen only a few times. The genes are TRBV5-6 and TRBJ2-5; 13 bases agree with TRBD2. Germline V CDR1 and CDR2: SGHDT, YYEEEE. J was trimmed by 2 bases and V by 5 bases; bases with no gene match: 9. This CDR3 is built from 17 residues. The CDR3 DNA sequence: TGTGCCAGCAGAGACGGTAGGACTAGCGGGGGTCAAGAGACCCAGTACTTC. This sequence encodes CASRDGRTSGGQETQYF.

The rearrangement links TRBV19 to TRBJ1-1, with D possibly being TRBD1 (5 bases). CDR3 length: 15 residues. The germline CDR1 and CDR2 sequences are LNHDA and SQIVND (reference sequence). V was shortened by 2 bases and J by 1 base, with 11 bases between the two germline ends. The CDR3 here is CASSINWDSNTEAFF. CDR3 nucleotides: TGTGCCAGTAGTATAAATTGGGACTCGAACACTGAAGCTTTCTTT.

The chain has TRBV21-1 and TRBJ2-2; the DNA was not compared with TRBD2, the D call given in the table. TRBV21-1 is shown as a pseudogene. The CDR3 contains 17 residues. CDR3 in amino acids: CASSKGAGGDGAGELFF. The CDR3 DNA reads as TGTGCCAGCAGCAAAGGGGCCGGGGGGGATGGAGCCGGGGAGCTGTTTTTT.

The rearrangement uses TRBV5-5 and TRBJ1-5; D gene uncertain. Between the trimmed V and J ends, which lost 1 base and 5 bases, there was a span of 10 bases. The CDR3 totals 14 residues. Germline V gives CDR1 SGHKS, CDR2 YYEKEE (reference sequence). The CDR3 region is CASSLWYTDQPQHF. In nucleotides, the CDR3 is TGTGCCAGCAGCTTGTGGTATACGGATCAGCCCCAGCATTTT.

This sequence joins TRBV7-9 and TRBJ1-5; 7 bases fit TRBD1. CDR3 length equals 13 residues. V lost 8 bases and J lost 5; bases outside the gene matches: 6. The germline gives CDR1 SEHNR, CDR2 FQNEAQ (reference sequence). CDR3 residues: CASSGTVDQPQHF. The CDR3 nucleotides are TGTGCCAGCTCCGGGACAGTAGATCAGCCCCAGCATTTT.

This clone appeared a single time. V is TRBV14 and J is TRBJ1-4; no clear D. The ends were cut back, 1 base at V and 7 bases at J, with 10 bases in the middle. This CDR3 is 14 amino acids long. Germline values: CDR1 SGHDN, CDR2 FVKESK. Here the CDR3 reads CASSQGYFSEKLFF. The CDR3 region has the DNA TGTGCCAGCAGCCAAGGGTATTTTAGTGAAAAACTGTTTTTT.

The J gene is TRBJ2-2, the V gene TRBV10-3, with 9 bases identical to TRBD2. The CDR3 totals 14 residues. The germline gives CDR1 ENHRY, CDR2 SYGVKD. V lost 2 bases to trimming and J lost 5 bases; unmatched junction nucleotides: 0. Written as DNA, the CDR3 is TGTGCCATCAGTGAGCTAGCGGGGACCGGGGAGCTGTTTTTT. Its protein product is CAISELAGTGELFF.

This chain uses TRBV19 with TRBJ2-2; possible D gene TRBD2, 7 bases. Germline CDR1 is LNHDA and CDR2 is SQIVND (reference sequence). Trimming took off 0 bases at V and 0 bases at J, with 8 bases between the two ends. This CDR3 contains 16 residues. CDR3 loop: CASSIEGGANTGELFF. CDR3 in DNA: TGTGCCAGTAGTATAGAAGGGGGGGCGAACACCGGGGAGCTGTTTTTT.

Regarding this clone: A read error may account for a junction end that differs from germline. The chain couples TRBV7-9 to TRBJ2-5, with D possibly matching TRBD1 (5 bases). Germline CDR1 SEHNR, CDR2 FQNEAQ (reference sequence). The CDR3 loop spans 14 amino acids. CDR3 region: CSSSRPQGGETQYF. The CDR3 DNA sequence: TGTTCCAGCAGCCGCCCGCAGGGTGGAGAGACCCAGTACTTC.

This clone showed up just a few times. V usage is TRBV4-2 and J usage is TRBJ2-5, with 10 positions matching TRBD2. This CDR3 comprises 17 residues. The junction had 9 bases not matched to a gene; V was cut back by 0 bases and J by 5 bases. The germline V gene encodes CDR1 LGHNA and CDR2 YNFKEQ. The CDR3 DNA reads as TGTGCCAGCAGCCAAGACCAGCGGGGGGGCACTTGGGAGACCCAGTACTTC. Its protein is CASSQDQRGGTWETQYF.

The chain recombines TRBV18 with TRBJ2-5; 11 bases are a match to TRBD1. Looked up from germline, CDR1 is KGHSH and CDR2 is LQKENI. Losses at the gene ends were 6 bases for V and 5 bases for J; bases not matched to a gene: 14. This CDR3 is built from 17 residues. As DNA, the CDR3 is TGTGCCAGCTCCCCCGGGACAGGGGGGCTGCAAGGGGAGACCCAGTACTTC. Its protein product is CASSPGTGGLQGETQYF.

The V and J genes are TRBV30 and TRBJ1-3; no reliable D call. Germline values: CDR1 GTSNPN, CDR2 SVGIG (reference sequence). Trimming removed 3 bases from V and 2 bases from J, with 5 bases in between. The CDR3 sequence is 12 residues long. The DNA of the CDR3 is TGTGCCTGGAGCCCTCCTGGAAACACCATATATTTT. It translates to CAWSPPGNTIYF.

J is TRBJ2-6 and V is TRBV10-3, with 8 nucleotides matching TRBD1. V gave up 5 bases and J gave up 0 bases; unmatched junction bases: 9. This CDR3 has 18 residues. The germline V gene encodes CDR1 ENHRY and CDR2 SYGVKD. The CDR3 loop is CAISRGTGGGSGANVLTF. The CDR3 nucleotides read TGTGCCATCAGTAGGGGAACAGGGGGTGGCTCTGGGGCCAACGTCCTGACTTTC.